The following is a T cell receptor beta chain sequence with its context. The sample is drawn from a study of blood T cell repertoires in COVID-19. Study overall: The samples span acute and convalescent COVID-19 from the United States, Italy and Spain.

In the source study's methods: Counts of nucleated cells, estimated from reference gene primer amplification, were obtained. Produced via immunoSEQ multiplex PCR; TCRdb's table is partial and in-frame only. V and J calls and clone size come straight from that table; D and trimming were deduced from the DNA. This table has tens of thousands of clones, around 72% appearing once. The CDR3 sequence is 14 residues long. Germline values: CDR1 SGHAT, CDR2 FQNNGV. Unmatched junction bases numbered 9, after V lost 6 bases and J lost 10 bases. This receptor was taken from a human donor with active or convalescent COVID-19. The donor label of this sample is uncertain. Sequenced sample: peripheral blood. This chain joins TRBV11-2 and TRBJ1-6; 7 bases are shared with TRBD1. The CDR3 nucleotides read TGTGCCAGCAGAGAACAGGGGATCGGCTCACCCCTCCACTTT. Encoded protein: CASREQGIGSPLHF.